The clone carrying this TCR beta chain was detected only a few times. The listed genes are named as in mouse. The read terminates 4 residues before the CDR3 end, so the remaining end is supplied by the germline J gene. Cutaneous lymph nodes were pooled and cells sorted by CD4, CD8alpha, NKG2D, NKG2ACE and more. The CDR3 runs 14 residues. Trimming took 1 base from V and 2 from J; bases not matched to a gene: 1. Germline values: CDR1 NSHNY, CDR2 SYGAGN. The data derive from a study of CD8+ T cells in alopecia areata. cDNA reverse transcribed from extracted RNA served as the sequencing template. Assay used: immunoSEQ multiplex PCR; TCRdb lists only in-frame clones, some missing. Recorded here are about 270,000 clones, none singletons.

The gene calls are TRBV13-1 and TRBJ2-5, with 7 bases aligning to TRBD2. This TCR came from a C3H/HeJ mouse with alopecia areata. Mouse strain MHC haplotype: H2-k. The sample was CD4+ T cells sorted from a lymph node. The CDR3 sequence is CASSDMGGQDTQYF. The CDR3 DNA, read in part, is TGTGCCAGCAGTGATATGGGGGGCCAAGAC.